Each of the 10 T cell receptor beta chains below was sequenced from the same sample in a study of shared clonotypes between healthy human individuals. CD8 cells regarded as naive lacked CD45RO, were positively chosen for CCR7, and omitted terminally differentiated effector memory CD45RA+ cells. Measured with immunoSEQ multiplex PCR; TCRdb has only the in-frame clones, and not every one. The sample records roughly 550,000 clones, just under 97% being singletons. The material sequenced was naive CD8+ T cells sorted from blood. These TCRs come from a woman aged 25 to 39 in good health.

The chain combines TRBV7-3 with TRBJ1-1; 7 bases line up with TRBD1. The germline V gene encodes CDR1 SGHTA and CDR2 FQGTGA. The ends lost 5 bases at V and 3 bases at J; junction bases unmatched: 6. The CDR3 consists of 14 residues. In nucleotides, the CDR3 is TGTGCCAGCAGCACCCCCGGGACAGACACTGAAGCTTTCTTT. It translates to CASSTPGTDTEAFF.

V usage is TRBV5-6 and J usage is TRBJ2-1, with 8 bases that match TRBD2. Germline V gene sequence: CDR1 SGHDT, CDR2 YYEEEE. V shed 4 bases, J shed 2 bases, and the junction held 8 bases outside the gene matches. The CDR3 is made up of 16 amino acids. CDR3: CASSLLSGNTYNEQFF. For the CDR3, the DNA is TGTGCCAGCAGCCTTCTTAGCGGGAACACCTACAATGAGCAGTTCTTC.

The table lists this clone with many counts. The chain recombines TRBV9 with TRBJ1-2; possibly TRBD1 for D (5 bases). The CDR3 length is 15 residues. CDR1 and CDR2 from the germline V gene are SGDLS and YYNGEE. V was pared by 3 bases and J by 4 bases, with 16 bases between. The CDR3 protein is CASSGRDPVGYGYTF. CDR3 nucleotide sequence: TGTGCCAGCAGCGGGAGGGACCCGGTCGGCTATGGCTACACCTTC.

The chain joins TRBV2 to TRBJ2-1, with no clear D. The V gene lost 2 bases and the J gene lost 0 bases, with 11 bases spanning the gap. This CDR3 is 16 amino acids long. CDR1 SNHLY and CDR2 FYNNEI come from the germline V gene. The CDR3: CASSERRASSYNEQFF. DNA for the CDR3: TGTGCCAGCAGTGAACGCCGGGCCAGCTCCTACAATGAGCAGTTCTTC.

The chain joins TRBV9 to TRBJ2-2; no reliable D call. In germline, CDR1 is SGDLS, CDR2 YYNGEE. This CDR3 is 12 amino acids long. With 7 bases removed from V and 2 bases from J, the gap between germline ends came to 6 bases. The CDR3 loop is CASGSNTGELFF. The CDR3 DNA reads TGTGCCAGCGGAAGCAACACCGGGGAGCTGTTTTTT.

The rearrangement links TRBV10-3 to TRBJ1-1; D remains unclear. Trimming removed 4 bases from V and 0 bases from J, with 18 bases in between. Germline values: CDR1 ENHRY, CDR2 SYGVKD. This CDR3 has 17 residues. CDR3 bases: TGTGCCATCAGTGGACTTCCGGACGGAGAAATGAACACTGAAGCTTTCTTT. It translates to CAISGLPDGEMNTEAFF.

The rearrangement links TRBV7-9 to TRBJ1-4; 8 positions agree with TRBD1. Unmatched junction bases numbered 5, after V lost 5 bases and J lost 6 bases. There are 14 residues in the CDR3. The germline V gene has CDR1 SEHNR and CDR2 FQNEAQ (reference sequence). DNA of the CDR3: TGTGCCAGCAGCCCGGACAGGGTGGATGAAAAACTGTTTTTT. It yields the protein CASSPDRVDEKLFF.

The rearrangement uses TRBV6-1 and TRBJ1-2; 9 nucleotides agree with TRBD1. Germline V gene data show CDR1 as MNHNS and CDR2 as SASEGT. The CDR3 has 14 amino acids. V gave up 6 bases and J gave up 8 bases; unmatched junction bases: 10. The DNA for the CDR3 is TGTGCCAGCAGGGCCTCCGGGACAGGGACCGGCTACACCTTC. This gives the protein CASRASGTGTGYTF.

Comments on this clone: Other DNA sequences in this specimen translate into the identical CDR3. This sequence joins TRBV7-9 and TRBJ1-5; D ambiguous. The CDR3 covers 14 residues. Trimming shortened V by 1 base and J by 1 base, and 5 bases separated the two germline ends. Germline CDR1 and CDR2: SEHNR and FQNEAQ (reference sequence). In DNA form, the CDR3 reads TGTGCCAGCAGCTTAGTAGGCAGCAATCAGCCCCAGCATTTT. Translation: CASSLVGSNQPQHF.

This clone showed up just once. The chain uses TRBV5-6 and TRBJ2-7; TRBD1 matches at 8 bases. J lost 3 bases, V lost 0 bases, and 5 bases had no gene match. Germline loops: CDR1 SGHDT, CDR2 YYEEEE. CDR3 length equals 15 residues. CDR3: CASSLGQGAFYEQYF. Written as DNA, the CDR3 is TGTGCCAGCAGCTTGGGGCAGGGGGCCTTCTACGAGCAGTACTTC.